These 22 T cell receptor beta chains were sequenced from one sample in a study of cytomegalovirus exposure and HLA in healthy donors. PCR primers comprised 60 Vbeta and 13 Jbeta primers. Sequenced by immunoSEQ multiplex PCR; TCRdb stores in-frame clones only, minus some. The repertoire holds some 89,000 clones, with around four fifths as singletons. The sequencing sample was made of PBMCs. The source is a woman aged 40 to 49 in good health and CMV-seropositive.

The J gene is TRBJ2-5, the V gene TRBV2; TRBD1 aligns across 9 bases. The J segment lost 2 bases and the V segment lost 6 bases, leaving 7 bases of the junction unmatched. The CDR3 totals 15 residues. Germline CDR1 is SNHLY and CDR2 is FYNNEI. The chain's CDR3 is CASRAGTGMQETQYF. CDR3 in DNA: TGTGCCAGCAGGGCCGGGACAGGGATGCAAGAGACCCAGTACTTC. Looking up the rest from reference TRBV2 and TRBJ2-5 gives the full variable domain: EPEVTQTPSHQVTQMGQEVILRCVPISNHLYFYWYRQILGQKVEFLVSFYNNEISEKSEIFDDQFSVERPDGSNFTLKIRSTKLEDSAMYFCASRAGTGMQETQYFGPGTRLLVL.

The chain is built from TRBV30 and TRBJ2-2, with a possible D match to TRBD1 (5 bases). The CDR3 sequence is 12 residues long. CDR1 GTSNPN and CDR2 SVGIG come from the germline V gene (reference sequence). The ends were cut back, 4 bases at V and 5 bases at J, with 8 bases in the middle. The CDR3 is CAWTRGTGELFF. CDR3 nucleotide sequence: TGTGCCTGGACAAGGGGAACCGGGGAGCTGTTTTTT.

This clone was counted a few times. Here the CDR3 DNA reads TGTGCCAGCAGTGAGATCAGGGACACTGAAGCTTTCTTT. Its translation: CASSEIRDTEAFF. The genes are TRBV6-1 and TRBJ1-1, with D maybe TRBD1 (5 bases). The CDR3 loop spans 13 amino acids. Deletions cut 3 bases from V and 3 bases from J, with 8 bases between. Germline lookup yields CDR1 MNHNS and CDR2 SASEGT.

The V gene is TRBV27, the J gene TRBJ2-5; D is undetermined. The DNA end lines up better with TRBJ2-7; the J call may be wrong. The CDR3 length is 13 residues. The germline gives CDR1 MNHEY, CDR2 SMNVEV (reference sequence). The CDR3 protein is CASSRGSSYEQYF. DNA of the CDR3: TGTGCCAGCAGCCGCGGTAGCTCCTACGAGCAGTACTTC.

In its sample, this clone was seen a few times. The rearrangement links TRBV4-1 to TRBJ2-5; 7 nucleotides match TRBD1. Near its end, the DNA agrees better with TRBJ2-7, so the J call may be wrong. The CDR3 totals 15 residues. Germline assignment: CDR1 MGHRA and CDR2 YSYEKL. The CDR3 loop reads CASSRTDRAYYEQYF. The CDR3 coding sequence is TGCGCCAGCAGCAGAACCGACAGGGCTTATTACGAGCAGTACTTC.

The V gene is TRBV19, the J gene TRBJ1-1; D is perhaps TRBD1 (5 bases). The CDR3 totals 14 residues. V lost 3 bases to trimming and J lost 1 base, with 9 bases between them. Germline CDR1 LNHDA, CDR2 SQIVND (reference sequence). The CDR3 nucleotides read TGTGCCAGTAGTATCGCGACAGAGAACACTGAAGCTTTCTTT. Its protein is CASSIATENTEAFF. The variable domain in full, completed from reference TRBV19 and TRBJ1-1, reads DGGITQSPKYLFRKEGQNVTLSCEQNLNHDAMYWYRQDPGQGLRLIYYSQIVNDFQKGDIAEGYSVSREKKESFPLTVTSAQKNPTAFYLCASSIATENTEAFFGQGTRLTVV.

This clone was seen a few times. The rearrangement uses TRBV29-1 and TRBJ1-2, with 10 bases that match TRBD1. Germline CDR1 is SQVTM and CDR2 is ANQGSEA. The ends lost 7 bases at V and 7 bases at J; junction bases unmatched: 9. The CDR3 runs 13 residues. The CDR3: CSAAGTGDLGYTF. For the CDR3, the DNA is TGCAGCGCTGCCGGGACAGGGGATCTTGGCTACACCTTC.

The gene calls are TRBV6-6 and TRBJ1-2; perhaps TRBD1 as D (6 bases). V lost 0 bases, J lost 4 bases, and 15 bases lay in between. The CDR3 spans 16 residues. Per the germline V gene, CDR1 is MNHNY and CDR2 is SVGAGI (reference sequence). Here the CDR3 reads CASSYSRRQGTYGYTF. The CDR3 DNA sequence: TGTGCCAGCAGTTACTCGAGGCGGCAGGGGACCTATGGCTACACCTTC.

The V and J genes are TRBV16 and TRBJ1-1; the D gene is possibly TRBD1 (6 bases). CDR3 length: 15 residues. The germline gives CDR1 KGHSY, CDR2 FQNENV. V gave up 4 bases and J gave up 4 bases, with 16 bases separating them. The CDR3 region has the DNA TGTGCCAGCAGCCTCCCAGGGGAGAGGGGCACTGAAGCTTTCTTT. It specifies CASSLPGERGTEAFF. The variable domain in full, with the rest retrieved from reference TRBV16 and TRBJ1-1, is GEEVAQTPKHLVRGEGQKAKLYCAPIKGHSYVFWYQQVLKNEFKFLISFQNENVFDETGMPKERFSAKCLPNSPCSLEIQATKLEDSAVYFCASSLPGERGTEAFFGQGTRLTVV.

V is TRBV28 and J is TRBJ2-6; no definite D call. The CDR3 is 15 amino acids. The ends were cut back, 6 bases at V and 4 bases at J, with 13 bases in the middle. Germline V gene data show CDR1 as MDHEN and CDR2 as SYDVKM. The CDR3 DNA reads as TGTGCCAGCAGAGATCCGAGGCTGGGGGCCAACGTCCTGACTTTC. Encoded protein: CASRDPRLGANVLTF.

The chain uses TRBV28 and TRBJ2-3; 12 bases agree with TRBD2. V lost 5 bases to trimming and J lost 4 bases; unmatched junction nucleotides: 4. The germline V gene has CDR1 MDHEN and CDR2 SYDVKM. This CDR3 spans 15 amino acids. The CDR3, as DNA: TGTGCCAGCAGTGAACTAGCGGGAGGCCCAGATACGCAGTATTTT. Amino acid sequence: CASSELAGGPDTQYF. The whole variable domain, remainder taken from reference TRBV28 and TRBJ2-3, is DVKVTQSSRYLVKRTGEKVFLECVQDMDHENMFWYRQDPGLGLRLIYFSYDVKMKEKGDIPEGYSVSREKKERFSLILESASTNQTSMYLCASSELAGGPDTQYFGPGTRLTVL.

V and J are TRBV10-3 and TRBJ2-1; D is undetermined. Germline-derived CDR1 and CDR2 are ENHRY and SYGVKD. V was shortened by 2 bases and J by 9 bases, with 11 bases between the two germline ends. This CDR3 comprises 13 residues. CDR3 in amino acids: CAISETEVTEQFF. For the CDR3, the DNA is TGTGCCATCAGTGAGACAGAAGTTACTGAGCAGTTCTTC.

The chain uses TRBV6-1 and TRBJ1-1; D unresolved. The CDR3 has 16 amino acids. The germline V and J ends were trimmed by 4 bases and 6 bases, with 21 bases remaining between them. CDR1 is MNHNS and CDR2 is SASEGT in the germline V gene. The CDR3 bases are TGTGCCAGCAGTGCTCCTACACACTCCCCGAGGCCTGAAGCTTTCTTT. This gives the protein CASSAPTHSPRPEAFF.

The J gene is TRBJ2-5, the V gene TRBV15, with D unresolved. Germline CDR1 and CDR2: LNHNV and YYDKDF (reference sequence). Between the trimmed V and J ends, which lost 8 bases and 2 bases, there was a span of 15 bases. The CDR3 totals 14 residues. The DNA for the CDR3 is TGTGCCACCGGCCAGAGGCTATCTCAAGAGACCCAGTACTTC. The encoded protein is CATGQRLSQETQYF.

This clone was counted a single time. One junction end does not reproduce the germline sequence, and a read error may be involved. This rearrangement joins TRBV6-6 to TRBJ1-4, with unresolved D. The CDR3 is made up of 10 amino acids. Germline V lookup: CDR1 MNHNY, CDR2 SVGAGI (reference sequence). The CDR3 sequence: CASREKLLIF. Written as DNA, the CDR3 is TGTGCCAGCAGAGAGAAGCTGTTGATTTTT.

The chain links TRBV27 to TRBJ1-2, with a tentative D call TRBD1 (6 bases). The CDR3 runs to 15 residues. Germline V gene sequence: CDR1 MNHEY, CDR2 SMNVEV (reference sequence). V lost 6 bases and J 4 bases, leaving 18 bases between the germline ends. CDR3 amino acids: CASSQTGNFIYGYTF. The CDR3, as DNA: TGTGCCAGCAGCCAAACAGGGAATTTTATCTATGGCTACACCTTC.

The chain is built from TRBV27 and TRBJ1-5; TRBD1 is a possible D gene (5 bases). V gave up 0 bases and J gave up 7 bases, with 13 bases separating them. CDR1 is MNHEY and CDR2 is SMNVEV in the germline V gene (reference sequence). The CDR3 covers 15 residues. CDR3 sequence: CASSLSGGGFQPQHF. DNA for the CDR3: TGTGCCAGCAGTTTATCGGGGGGGGGTTTCCAGCCCCAGCATTTT.

The sample holds one count of this clone. The genes are TRBV14 and TRBJ2-3, with 8 nucleotides matching TRBD2. The CDR3 is 17 residues long. In germline, CDR1 is SGHDN, CDR2 FVKESK. The junction had 10 bases not matched to a gene; V was cut back by 2 bases and J by 3 bases. The CDR3 loop reads CASSQFGGEWPTDTQYF. The CDR3 DNA sequence: TGTGCCAGCAGCCAATTCGGGGGGGAGTGGCCAACAGATACGCAGTATTTT.

The chain carries TRBV30 and TRBJ1-4, with TRBD1 matching 9 bases. The CDR3 consists of 15 residues. J lost 7 bases, V lost 3 bases, and 9 bases had no gene match. Germline lookup yields CDR1 GTSNPN and CDR2 SVGIG (reference sequence). CDR3 DNA sequence: TGTGCCTGGAGCCACCCCCGGACAGGGGCTGAAAAACTGTTTTTT. It encodes CAWSHPRTGAEKLFF.

The rearrangement links TRBV9 to TRBJ2-5, with 8 bases matching TRBD1. From germline, CDR1 is SGDLS and CDR2 YYNGEE. The CDR3 has 14 residues. V was pared by 3 bases and J by 5 bases, with 6 bases of the junction left unmatched. CDR3 residues: CASSAGTGEETQYF. The CDR3, as DNA: TGTGCCAGCAGCGCCGGGACAGGCGAGGAGACCCAGTACTTC.

V is TRBV19 and J is TRBJ2-7; D uncertain. The CDR3 extends over 14 amino acids. Germline CDR1 is LNHDA and CDR2 is SQIVND (reference sequence). The V end lost 0 bases, the J end lost 4 bases, and 10 bases lay between the germline ends. The CDR3 reads CASSIDVGLYEQYF. CDR3 sequence (DNA): TGTGCCAGTAGTATAGACGTGGGCTTATACGAGCAGTACTTC.

The chain combines TRBV5-1 with TRBJ2-1, with D possibly being TRBD2 (5 bases). The CDR3 extends over 15 amino acids. CDR1 is SGHRS and CDR2 is YFSETQ in the germline V gene. V lost 0 bases to trimming and J lost 9 bases, with 16 bases between them. DNA of the CDR3: TGCGCCAGCAGCTTGGGGGGAGCTTGGGTCGGTGAGCAGTTCTTC. Amino acids: CASSLGGAWVGEQFF. Based on the CDR3 plus reference TRBV5-1 and TRBJ2-1, the full variable domain is KAGVTQTPRYLIKTRGQQVTLSCSPISGHRSVSWYQQTPGQGLQFLFEYFSETQRNKGNFPGRFSGRQFSNSRSEMNVSTLELGDSALYLCASSLGGAWVGEQFFGPGTRLTVL.